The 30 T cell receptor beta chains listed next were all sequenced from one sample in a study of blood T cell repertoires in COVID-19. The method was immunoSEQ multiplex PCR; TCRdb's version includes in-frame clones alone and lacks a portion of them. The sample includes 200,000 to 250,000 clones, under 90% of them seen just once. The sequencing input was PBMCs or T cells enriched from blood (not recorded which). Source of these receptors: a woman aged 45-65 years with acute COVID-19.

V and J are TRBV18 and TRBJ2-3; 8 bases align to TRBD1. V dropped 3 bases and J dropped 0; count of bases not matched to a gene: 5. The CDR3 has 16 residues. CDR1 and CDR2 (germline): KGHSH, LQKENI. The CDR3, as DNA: TGTGCCAGCTCACCTCGACAGGGGACTAGCACAGATACGCAGTATTTT. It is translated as CASSPRQGTSTDTQYF.

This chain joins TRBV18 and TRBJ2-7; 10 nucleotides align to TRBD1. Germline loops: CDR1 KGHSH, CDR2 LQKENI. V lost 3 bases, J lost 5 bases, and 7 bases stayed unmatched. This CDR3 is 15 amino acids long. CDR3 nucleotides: TGTGCCAGCTCACCTAAACGGGACAGGGGCCACGAGCAGTACTTC. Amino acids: CASSPKRDRGHEQYF. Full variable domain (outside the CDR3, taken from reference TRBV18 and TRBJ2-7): NAGVMQNPRHLVRRRGQEARLRCSPMKGHSHVYWYRQLPEEGLKFMVYLQKENIIDESGMPKERFSAEFPKEGPSILRIQQVVRGDSAAYFCASSPKRDRGHEQYFGPGTRLTVT.

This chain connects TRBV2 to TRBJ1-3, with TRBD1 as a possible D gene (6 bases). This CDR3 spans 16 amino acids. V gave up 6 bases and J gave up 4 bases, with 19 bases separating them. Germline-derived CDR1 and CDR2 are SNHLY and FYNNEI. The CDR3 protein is CASSQQGTVSGNTIYF. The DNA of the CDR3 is TGTGCCAGCAGCCAACAGGGAACGGTGAGCGGAAACACCATATATTTT.

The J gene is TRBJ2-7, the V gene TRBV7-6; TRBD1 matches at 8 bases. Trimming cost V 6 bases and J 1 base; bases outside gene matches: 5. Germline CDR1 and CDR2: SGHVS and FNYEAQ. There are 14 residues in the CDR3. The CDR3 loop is CASSLTGGSYEQYF. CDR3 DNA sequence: TGTGCCAGCAGTTTAACAGGGGGATCCTACGAGCAGTACTTC.

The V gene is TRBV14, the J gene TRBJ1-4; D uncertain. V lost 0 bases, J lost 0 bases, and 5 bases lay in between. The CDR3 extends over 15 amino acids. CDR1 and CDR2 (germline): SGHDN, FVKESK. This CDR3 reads CASSQDRATNEKLFF. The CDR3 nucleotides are TGTGCCAGCAGCCAAGATCGAGCAACTAATGAAAAACTGTTTTTT.

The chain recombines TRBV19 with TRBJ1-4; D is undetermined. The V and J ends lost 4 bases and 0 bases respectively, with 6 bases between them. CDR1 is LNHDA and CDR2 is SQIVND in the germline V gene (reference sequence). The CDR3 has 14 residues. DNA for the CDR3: TGTGCCAGTAGTAGGGCCGCAACTAATGAAAAACTGTTTTTT. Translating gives CASSRAATNEKLFF.

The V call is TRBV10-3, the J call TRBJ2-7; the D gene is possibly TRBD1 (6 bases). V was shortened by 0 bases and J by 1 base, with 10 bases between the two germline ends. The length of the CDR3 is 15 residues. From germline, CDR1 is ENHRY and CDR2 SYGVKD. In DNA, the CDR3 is TGTGCCATCAGTGAGTCGGTGGACAGTTCCTACGAGCAGTACTTC. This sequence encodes CAISESVDSSYEQYF.

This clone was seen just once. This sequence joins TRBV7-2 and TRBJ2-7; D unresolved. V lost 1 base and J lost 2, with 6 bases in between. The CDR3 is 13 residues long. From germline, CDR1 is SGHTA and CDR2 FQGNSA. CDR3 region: CASSLVAAYEQYF. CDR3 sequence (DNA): TGTGCCAGCAGCTTAGTGGCAGCCTACGAGCAGTACTTC. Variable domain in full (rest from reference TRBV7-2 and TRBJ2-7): GAGVSQSPSNKVTEKGKDVELRCDPISGHTALYWYRQSLGQGLEFLIYFQGNSAPDKSGLPSDRFSAERTGGSVSTLTIQRTQQEDSAVYLCASSLVAAYEQYFGPGTRLTVT.

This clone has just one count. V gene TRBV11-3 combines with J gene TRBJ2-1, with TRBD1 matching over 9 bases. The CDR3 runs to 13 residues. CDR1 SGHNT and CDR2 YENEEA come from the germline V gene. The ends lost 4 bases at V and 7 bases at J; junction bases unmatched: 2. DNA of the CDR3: TGTGCCAGCAGCTCGACAGGGGGGAATGAGCAGTTCTTC. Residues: CASSSTGGNEQFF.

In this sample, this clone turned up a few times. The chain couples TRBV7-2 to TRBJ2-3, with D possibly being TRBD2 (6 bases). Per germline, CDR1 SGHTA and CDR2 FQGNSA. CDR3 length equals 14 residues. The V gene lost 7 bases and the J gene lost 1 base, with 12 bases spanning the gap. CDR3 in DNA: TGTGCCAGCATTGGGGGGACGGGCACAGATACGCAGTATTTT. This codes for CASIGGTGTDTQYF.

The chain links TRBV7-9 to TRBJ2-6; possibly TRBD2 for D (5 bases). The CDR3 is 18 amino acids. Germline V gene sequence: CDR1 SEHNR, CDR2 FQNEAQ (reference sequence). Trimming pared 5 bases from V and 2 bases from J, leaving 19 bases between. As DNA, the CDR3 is TGTGCCAGCAGCCCGAGGGCGGGCTTTGGGGCTGGGGCCAACGTCCTGACTTTC. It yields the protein CASSPRAGFGAGANVLTF.

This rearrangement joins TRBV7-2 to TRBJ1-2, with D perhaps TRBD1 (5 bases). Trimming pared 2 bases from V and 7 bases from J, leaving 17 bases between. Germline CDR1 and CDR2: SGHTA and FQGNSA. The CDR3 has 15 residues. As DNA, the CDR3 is TGTGCCAGCAGCTTAATCCAGGGCGCCTTGGGTGGCTACACCTTC. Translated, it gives CASSLIQGALGGYTF.

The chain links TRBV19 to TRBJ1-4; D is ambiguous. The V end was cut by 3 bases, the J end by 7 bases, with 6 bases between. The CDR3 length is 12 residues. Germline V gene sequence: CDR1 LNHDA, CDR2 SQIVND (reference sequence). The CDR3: CASSIEGEKLFF. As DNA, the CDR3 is TGTGCCAGTAGTATTGAGGGTGAAAAACTGTTTTTT.

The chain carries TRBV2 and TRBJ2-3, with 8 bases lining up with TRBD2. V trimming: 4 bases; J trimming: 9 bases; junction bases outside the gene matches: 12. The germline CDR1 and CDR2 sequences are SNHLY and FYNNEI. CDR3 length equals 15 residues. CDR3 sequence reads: CASSGRGGSMRTQYF. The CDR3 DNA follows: TGTGCCAGCAGTGGTCGCGGGGGGTCTATGAGGACGCAGTATTTT.

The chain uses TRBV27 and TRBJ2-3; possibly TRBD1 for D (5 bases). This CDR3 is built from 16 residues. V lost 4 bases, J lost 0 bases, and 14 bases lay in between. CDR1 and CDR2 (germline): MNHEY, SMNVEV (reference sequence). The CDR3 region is CASSSQGYSSTDTQYF. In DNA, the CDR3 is TGTGCCAGCAGTTCCCAGGGTTACTCTAGCACAGATACGCAGTATTTT.

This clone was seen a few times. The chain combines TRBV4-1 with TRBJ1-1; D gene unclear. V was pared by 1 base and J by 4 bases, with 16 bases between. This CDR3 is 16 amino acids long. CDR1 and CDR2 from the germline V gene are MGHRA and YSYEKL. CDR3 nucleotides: TGCGCCAGCAGCCAAGTCCCGGTAGCCGGAGGCACTGAAGCTTTCTTT. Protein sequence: CASSQVPVAGGTEAFF.

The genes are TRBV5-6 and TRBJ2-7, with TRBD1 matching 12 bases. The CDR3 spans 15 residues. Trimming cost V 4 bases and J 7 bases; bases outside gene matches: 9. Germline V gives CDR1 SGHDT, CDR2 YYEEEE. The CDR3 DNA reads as TGTGCCAGCAGCCAAGGGACAGGGGGCGCGAGGGAGCAGTACTTC. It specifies CASSQGTGGAREQYF.

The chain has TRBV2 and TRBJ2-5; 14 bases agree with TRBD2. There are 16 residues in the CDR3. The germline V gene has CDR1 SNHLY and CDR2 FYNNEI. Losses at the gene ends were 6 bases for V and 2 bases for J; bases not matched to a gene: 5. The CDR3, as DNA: TGTGCCAGCAGCGGACGACTAGCGGGGGGGCAAGAGACCCAGTACTTC. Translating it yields CASSGRLAGGQETQYF.

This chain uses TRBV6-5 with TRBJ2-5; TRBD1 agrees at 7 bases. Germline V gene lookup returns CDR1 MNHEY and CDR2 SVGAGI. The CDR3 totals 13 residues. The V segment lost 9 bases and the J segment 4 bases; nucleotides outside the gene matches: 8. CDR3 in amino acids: CASRTGVTETQYF. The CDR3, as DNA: TGTGCCAGTAGAACAGGGGTCACAGAGACCCAGTACTTC.

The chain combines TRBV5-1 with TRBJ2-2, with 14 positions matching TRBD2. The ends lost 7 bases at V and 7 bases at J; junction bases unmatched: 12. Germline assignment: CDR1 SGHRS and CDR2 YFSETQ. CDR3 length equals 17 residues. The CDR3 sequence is CASGETSGRASGGELFF. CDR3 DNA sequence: TGCGCCAGCGGAGAGACTAGCGGGAGGGCCTCCGGCGGGGAGCTGTTTTTT.

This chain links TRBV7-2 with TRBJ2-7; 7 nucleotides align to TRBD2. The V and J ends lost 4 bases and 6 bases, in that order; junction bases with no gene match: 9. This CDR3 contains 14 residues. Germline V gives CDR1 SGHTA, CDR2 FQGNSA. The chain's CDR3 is CASSSQGLPSEQYF. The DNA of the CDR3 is TGTGCCAGCAGCTCTCAGGGACTACCTTCCGAGCAGTACTTC. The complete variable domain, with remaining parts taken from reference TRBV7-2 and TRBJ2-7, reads GAGVSQSPSNKVTEKGKDVELRCDPISGHTALYWYRQSLGQGLEFLIYFQGNSAPDKSGLPSDRFSAERTGGSVSTLTIQRTQQEDSAVYLCASSSQGLPSEQYFGPGTRLTVT.

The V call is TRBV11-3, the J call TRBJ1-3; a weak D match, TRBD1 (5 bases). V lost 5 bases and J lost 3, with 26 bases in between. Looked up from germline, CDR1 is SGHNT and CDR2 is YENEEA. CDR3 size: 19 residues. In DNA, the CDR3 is TGTGCCAGCAGCCCCCTCCGGGGGGGGATTCGCTATAATGGAAACACCATATATTTT. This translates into CASSPLRGGIRYNGNTIYF.

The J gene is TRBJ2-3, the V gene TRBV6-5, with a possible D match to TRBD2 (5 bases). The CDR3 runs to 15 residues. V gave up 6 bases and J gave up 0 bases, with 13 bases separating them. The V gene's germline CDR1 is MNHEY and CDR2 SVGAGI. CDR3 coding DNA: TGTGCCAGCAGCCTGGACCCGGGGAGCACAGATACGCAGTATTTT. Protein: CASSLDPGSTDTQYF.

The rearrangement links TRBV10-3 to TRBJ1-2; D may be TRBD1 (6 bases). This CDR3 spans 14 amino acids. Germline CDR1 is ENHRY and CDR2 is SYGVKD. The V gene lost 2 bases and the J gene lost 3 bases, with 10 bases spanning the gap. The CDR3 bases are TGTGCCATCAGTGAGAAGGCAGGGGACTATGGCTACACCTTC. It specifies CAISEKAGDYGYTF.

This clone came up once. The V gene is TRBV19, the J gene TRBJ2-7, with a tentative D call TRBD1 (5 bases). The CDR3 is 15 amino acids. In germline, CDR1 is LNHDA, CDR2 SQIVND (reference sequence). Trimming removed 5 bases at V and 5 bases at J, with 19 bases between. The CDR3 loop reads CASSPLGVVGDEQYF. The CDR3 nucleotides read TGTGCCAGTAGTCCCCTAGGGGTCGTTGGGGACGAGCAGTACTTC.

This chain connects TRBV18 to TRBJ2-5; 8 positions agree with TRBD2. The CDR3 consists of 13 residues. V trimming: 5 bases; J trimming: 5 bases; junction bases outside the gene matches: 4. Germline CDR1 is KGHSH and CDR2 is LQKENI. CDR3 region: CASSGQRGETQYF. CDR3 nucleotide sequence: TGTGCCAGCTCAGGTCAGCGGGGGGAGACCCAGTACTTC.

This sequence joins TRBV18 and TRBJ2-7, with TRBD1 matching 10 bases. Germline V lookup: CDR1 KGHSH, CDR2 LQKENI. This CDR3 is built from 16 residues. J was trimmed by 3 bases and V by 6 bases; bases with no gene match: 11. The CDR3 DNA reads TGTGCCAGCTCCCACCAAGGGACAGGGGACTTCTACGAGCAGTACTTC. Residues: CASSHQGTGDFYEQYF.

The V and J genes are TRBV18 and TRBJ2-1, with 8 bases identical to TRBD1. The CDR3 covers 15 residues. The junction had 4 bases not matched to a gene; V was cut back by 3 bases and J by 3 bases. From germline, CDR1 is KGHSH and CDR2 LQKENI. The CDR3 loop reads CASSPRTGRYNEQFF. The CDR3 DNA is TGTGCCAGCTCACCTAGGACAGGGCGCTACAATGAGCAGTTCTTC.

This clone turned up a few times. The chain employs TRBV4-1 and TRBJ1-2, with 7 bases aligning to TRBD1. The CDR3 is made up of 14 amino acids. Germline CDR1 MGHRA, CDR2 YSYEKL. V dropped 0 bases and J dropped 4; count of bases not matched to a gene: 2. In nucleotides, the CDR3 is TGCGCCAGCAGCCAAGATGGGGACAGCTATGGCTACACCTTC. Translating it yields CASSQDGDSYGYTF.

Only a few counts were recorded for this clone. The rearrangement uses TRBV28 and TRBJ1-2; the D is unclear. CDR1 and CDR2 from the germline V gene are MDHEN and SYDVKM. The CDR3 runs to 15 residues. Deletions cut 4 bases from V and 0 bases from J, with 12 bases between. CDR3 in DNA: TGTGCCAGCAGTTCCCGGCGCGGATCTAACTATGGCTACACCTTC. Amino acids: CASSSRRGSNYGYTF.